This T cell receptor beta chain stems from a study of CD8+ T cells in alopecia areata. Extracted RNA was reverse transcribed, and the resulting cDNA served as sequencing template. Sequenced by immunoSEQ multiplex PCR; TCRdb stores in-frame clones only, minus some. Seen here are over 150,000 clones, 45% to 65% observed once, and the top ten hold less than 0.8%. This clone was observed a single time. The treatment here: oral pan-JAK inhibitor, 5-10 mg twice daily. V was cut by 1 base and J by 2 bases, with 13 bases left in between. The CDR3 spans 16 residues. The germline V gene has CDR1 SGHRS and CDR2 YFSETQ.

The sample was CD4+ T cells sorted from blood, taken at week 4, from a patient treated with tofacitinib. The rearrangement links TRBV5-1 to TRBJ1-3; D unclear. This TCR was sampled from a human donor with alopecia areata. The CDR3 here is CASSLPQTGAGNTIYF. CDR3 nucleotides: TGCGCCAGCAGCTTGCCCCAAACGGGAGCTGGAAACACCATATATTTT.